This T cell receptor beta chain derives from a study of OX40 agonist ivuxolimab in advanced cancers. As for the study in general: People who had prior anti-PD-1, anti-PD-L1 or anti-CTLA-4 therapy could take part, and around 43% had some.

Repertoires were generated with immunoSEQ multiplex PCR, while TCRdb's copy carries only in-frame clones and drops some. The data hold fewer than 50,000 clones, with less than 95% observed a single time. The sequenced sample was CD4+ or CD8+ T cells sorted from blood, obtained in a trial of the OX40 agonist ivuxolimab. This TCR was sampled from an adult with an advanced solid tumor such as melanoma, head and neck, liver or kidney cancer.

This chain's CDR3 is CASSIADRGLDEQYF. As DNA, the CDR3 is TGTGCCAGTAGTATAGCGGACAGGGGGCTCGACGAGCAGTACTTC. V is TRBV19 and J is TRBJ2-7; 11 bases agree with TRBD1. The CDR3 covers 15 residues. V dropped 1 base and J dropped 5; count of bases not matched to a gene: 4. Per the germline V gene, CDR1 is LNHDA and CDR2 is SQIVND (reference sequence).